Following are 26 T cell receptor beta chains from one sample sequenced in a study of T cells in Graves' hyperthyroidism and ophthalmopathy. Amplified regions were TCR beta CDR3 sequences from RNA transcripts. TCR CDR3 underwent first-round RT-PCR with the HTBI primer set. TCRdb processed the multiplex PCR reads anew with MiXCR; each CDR3 protein has one entry. The repertoire includes 690,000 or so distinct CDR3 sequences, approximately 19% of them detected once, and roughly 17% sits in the top ten. Material: blood. The receptor source for this set is a woman in her 50s with Graves' hyperthyroidism that later progressed to Graves' ophthalmopathy.

This clonotype was detected ten times or more. V usage is TRBV20-1 and J usage is TRBJ2-7; 8 nucleotides agree with TRBD2. Trimming at V came to 3 bases and at J to 3 bases, leaving 13 bases not matched to a gene. The CDR3 totals 16 residues. Germline V gene data show CDR1 as DFQATT and CDR2 as SNEGSKA (reference sequence). The CDR3: CSARLSGTRSYYEQYF. As DNA, the CDR3 is TGCAGTGCTAGGTTATCCGGGACTAGATCCTACTACGAGCAGTACTTC.

The chain joins TRBV24-1 to TRBJ2-1; 12 bases are a match to TRBD2. Germline assignment: CDR1 KGHDR and CDR2 SFDVKD. With V trimmed by 4 bases and J by 4 bases, 4 bases remained unmatched. The CDR3 length is 16 residues. CDR3 loop: CATSDPSGGAYNEQFF. The CDR3 DNA reads TGTGCCACCAGTGACCCTAGCGGGGGGGCTTACAATGAGCAGTTCTTC.

This clonotype was picked up many times. The chain links TRBV11-2 to TRBJ2-5; weak D call: TRBD1 (6 bases). The CDR3 has 14 amino acids. In germline, CDR1 is SGHAT, CDR2 FQNNGV. The V end was cut by 5 bases, the J end by 1 base, with 11 bases between. The CDR3 loop reads CASSVTGPQETQYF. CDR3 nucleotides: TGTGCCAGCAGCGTTACAGGGCCCCAAGAGACCCAGTACTTC.

V and J are TRBV20-1 and TRBJ1-2; the D gene is possibly TRBD1 (6 bases). V lost 3 bases and J 5 bases, leaving 10 bases between the germline ends. The germline CDR1 and CDR2 sequences are DFQATT and SNEGSKA (reference sequence). The CDR3 has 12 residues. In nucleotides, the CDR3 is TGCAGTGCTAGCCCCGGACAGTATGGCTACACCTTC. Translated, it gives CSASPGQYGYTF.

This sequence joins TRBV5-1 and TRBJ1-2; the match to TRBD1 covers 7 bases. V gave up 1 base and J gave up 7 bases; unmatched junction bases: 16. The CDR3 contains 17 residues. Germline V gives CDR1 SGHRS, CDR2 YFSETQ. The CDR3 bases are TGCGCCAGCAGCTTGAGACAGGGTCCTTCGGCCGGGGGTGGCTACACCTTC. Encoded protein: CASSLRQGPSAGGGYTF.

This clonotype has a handful of counts. The V and J genes are TRBV19 and TRBJ2-1, with D perhaps TRBD2 (6 bases). V lost 5 bases and J lost 6, with 17 bases in between. Germline V gene lookup returns CDR1 LNHDA and CDR2 SQIVND (reference sequence). The CDR3 is made up of 15 amino acids. The CDR3 bases are TGTGCCAGTAGTCCTCGTGGAGGGATCGGCAATGAGCAGTTCTTC. Its protein product is CASSPRGGIGNEQFF. The entire variable domain, with the rest obtained from reference TRBV19 and TRBJ2-1, is as follows: DGGITQSPKYLFRKEGQNVTLSCEQNLNHDAMYWYRQDPGQGLRLIYYSQIVNDFQKGDIAEGYSVSREKKESFPLTVTSAQKNPTAFYLCASSPRGGIGNEQFFGPGTRLTVL.

The chain joins TRBV7-6 to TRBJ2-1, with 10 bases lining up with TRBD2. This CDR3 has 16 residues. CDR1 is SGHVS, CDR2 FNYEAQ, per germline. J lost 0 bases, V lost 2 bases, and 1 base had no gene match. The CDR3 DNA is TGTGCCAGCAGCTTAACTAGCGGGGACTCCTACAATGAGCAGTTCTTC. Protein sequence: CASSLTSGDSYNEQFF.

There are many counts of this clonotype. V gene TRBV20-1 combines with J gene TRBJ2-3, with 14 bases that match TRBD2. Trimming cost V 5 bases and J 7 bases; bases outside gene matches: 5. CDR3 length: 14 amino acids. CDR1 is DFQATT, CDR2 SNEGSKA, per germline (reference sequence). The CDR3 DNA is TGCAGTGCTTCGACTAGCGGGGGGGCCAATACGCAGTATTTT. It encodes CSASTSGGANTQYF.

This clonotype was recorded at least ten times. This chain uses TRBV18 with TRBJ1-1; D is unclear. The CDR3 is made up of 14 amino acids. Germline CDR1 KGHSH, CDR2 LQKENI. V lost 2 bases and J 6 bases, leaving 13 bases between the germline ends. CDR3 DNA: TGTGCCAGCTCACCAGGGATGGGGTACGCTGAAGCTTTCTTT. It encodes CASSPGMGYAEAFF.

In its sample, this clonotype was seen a few times. The J gene is TRBJ1-1, the V gene TRBV10-1, with D unclear. V was cut by 0 bases and J by 4 bases, with 12 bases left in between. This CDR3 has 15 residues. The germline V gene encodes CDR1 WNHNN and CDR2 SYGVQD (reference sequence). CDR3 residues: CASSESYGGSTEAFF. The DNA for the CDR3 is TGCGCCAGCAGTGAGTCGTATGGAGGGAGCACTGAAGCTTTCTTT.

This clonotype was detected many times. This chain connects TRBV6-1 to TRBJ2-7, with TRBD1 identical over 11 bases. The CDR3 length is 15 residues. The germline V gene encodes CDR1 MNHNS and CDR2 SASEGT. The V gene end was trimmed by 5 bases and the J gene end by 6 bases; junction bases not matched to a gene: 9. CDR3 nucleotides: TGTGCCAGCAGTTCGCCGGGACAGGGGGGAGGCGAGCAGTACTTC. Its protein is CASSSPGQGGGEQYF.

V and J are TRBV30 and TRBJ1-4; 9 bases map to TRBD1. This CDR3 is built from 16 residues. After removal of 0 bases from V and 5 bases from J, the junction contained 7 bases not matched to a gene. In germline, CDR1 is GTSNPN, CDR2 SVGIG (reference sequence). The CDR3 nucleotides read TGTGCCTGGAGTGTACCGGAGGGACAGGGCAATGAAAAACTGTTTTTT. Translating it yields CAWSVPEGQGNEKLFF.

This clonotype was seen more than once but under ten times. The chain carries TRBV6-1 and TRBJ1-1; D uncertain. V dropped 2 bases and J dropped 0 bases, with 16 bases sitting between them. This CDR3 comprises 17 residues. The germline gives CDR1 MNHNS, CDR2 SASEGT. In nucleotides, the CDR3 is TGTGCCAGCAGTGAATCTGCGGTTATCGGCGTGAACACTGAAGCTTTCTTT. This sequence encodes CASSESAVIGVNTEAFF.

This clonotype was detected ten times or more. The chain recombines TRBV6-1 with TRBJ2-3, with D perhaps TRBD1 (7 bases). Germline V gives CDR1 MNHNS, CDR2 SASEGT. Trimming shortened V by 3 bases and J by 0 bases, and 13 bases separated the two germline ends. CDR3 length: 16 residues. CDR3 coding DNA: TGTGCCAGCAGTGAGATGACAGGGACTAGCACAGATACGCAGTATTTT. Its translation: CASSEMTGTSTDTQYF.

This chain links TRBV29-1 with TRBJ2-7, with a possible D match to TRBD2 (5 bases). Trimming removed 4 bases from V and 3 bases from J, with 10 bases in between. The CDR3 is 12 residues long. Germline V gives CDR1 SQVTM, CDR2 ANQGSEA. CDR3 sequence reads: CSVVLEGYEQYF. The CDR3, as DNA: TGCAGCGTTGTTCTAGAGGGCTACGAGCAGTACTTC.

This clonotype was observed at least ten times. J is TRBJ2-1 and V is TRBV18; 8 nucleotides align to TRBD2. CDR3 length: 15 amino acids. Germline CDR1 KGHSH, CDR2 LQKENI. Losses at the gene ends were 2 bases for V and 6 bases for J; bases not matched to a gene: 6. This chain's CDR3 is CASSPSAAGGNEQFF. In nucleotides, the CDR3 is TGTGCCAGCTCACCATCGGCGGCGGGGGGCAATGAGCAGTTCTTC. Supplemented by reference TRBV18 and TRBJ2-1, the full variable domain reads NAGVMQNPRHLVRRRGQEARLRCSPMKGHSHVYWYRQLPEEGLKFMVYLQKENIIDESGMPKERFSAEFPKEGPSILRIQQVVRGDSAAYFCASSPSAAGGNEQFFGPGTRLTVL.

This clonotype has ten or more counts. V gene TRBV5-1 combines with J gene TRBJ1-4; D is unresolved. CDR3 size: 16 residues. Germline V gene sequence: CDR1 SGHRS, CDR2 YFSETQ. Trimming removed 0 bases from V and 8 bases from J, with 17 bases in between. The DNA of the CDR3 is TGCGCCAGCAGCTTGGACGCGGGGAGCGTTTACGAAAAACTGTTTTTT. Translating it yields CASSLDAGSVYEKLFF.

This chain joins TRBV20-1 and TRBJ2-7; 10 positions match TRBD1. V gave up 3 bases and J gave up 4 bases; unmatched junction bases: 9. Germline V lookup: CDR1 DFQATT, CDR2 SNEGSKA (reference sequence). The CDR3 extends over 15 amino acids. This chain's CDR3 is CSARDPGQGFYEQYF. The CDR3 DNA follows: TGCAGTGCTAGGGATCCGGGACAGGGGTTTTACGAGCAGTACTTC.

This clonotype was recorded at least ten times. The CDR3 protein is CASSLKGAAYEQYF. DNA for the CDR3: TGCGCCAGCAGCTTGAAGGGGGCCGCCTACGAGCAGTACTTC. The chain carries TRBV5-1 and TRBJ2-7; 7 bases line up with TRBD1. This CDR3 has 14 amino acids. CDR1 is SGHRS and CDR2 is YFSETQ in the germline V gene. Germline trimming cut 1 base from V and 2 bases from J; bases unmatched to any gene: 3.

The rearrangement joins TRBV19 to TRBJ1-4, with a tentative D call TRBD1 (5 bases). Trimming cost V 0 bases and J 5 bases, with 13 bases left between them. Germline V gives CDR1 LNHDA, CDR2 SQIVND (reference sequence). The CDR3 runs to 16 residues. In DNA form, the CDR3 reads TGTGCCAGTAGTATAGAGACCGGACATTCGAATGAAAAACTGTTTTTT. Its protein is CASSIETGHSNEKLFF.

This clonotype was picked up a small number of times. The chain combines TRBV5-1 with TRBJ1-4; D unresolved. Trimming removed 2 bases from V and 3 bases from J, with 14 bases in between. The CDR3 covers 16 residues. Germline V gene sequence: CDR1 SGHRS, CDR2 YFSETQ. CDR3 nucleotide sequence: TGCGCCAGCAGCTTTTTTCAGACTGCAGCTAATGAAAAACTGTTTTTT. This translates into CASSFFQTAANEKLFF.

This clonotype has at least ten counts. The chain combines TRBV9 with TRBJ2-5, with 9 bases identical to TRBD1. This CDR3 has 14 amino acids. Per germline, CDR1 SGDLS and CDR2 YYNGEE. With 2 bases clipped from V and 7 bases from J, the junction kept 6 bases outside the gene matches. CDR3 nucleotide sequence: TGTGCCAGCAGCGTTGGACAGGGGTCTGCGACCCAGTACTTC. Translated, it gives CASSVGQGSATQYF.

The chain couples TRBV20-1 to TRBJ2-1; D is uncertain. Trimming took 1 base from V and 8 from J, leaving 9 bases between them. The germline V gene encodes CDR1 DFQATT and CDR2 SNEGSKA (reference sequence). The CDR3 extends over 12 amino acids. CDR3 DNA: TGCAGTGCTAGAGGAGATGGCGATGAGCAGTTCTTC. It encodes CSARGDGDEQFF.

This chain joins TRBV5-6 and TRBJ2-1; TRBD1 might be the D (5 bases). Deletions cut 2 bases from V and 2 bases from J, with 11 bases between. The CDR3 covers 15 residues. The germline CDR1 and CDR2 sequences are SGHDT and YYEEEE. The DNA of the CDR3 is TGTGCCAGCAGCTTATCAGGGTTACCCTACAATGAGCAGTTCTTC. This translates into CASSLSGLPYNEQFF.

This clonotype was seen at least ten times. V and J are TRBV11-1 and TRBJ1-1; a possible D gene is TRBD1 (6 bases). Germline V lookup: CDR1 SGHAT, CDR2 FQDESV (reference sequence). V shed 3 bases and J shed 0 bases, with 14 bases lying between them. There are 16 residues in the CDR3. CDR3 sequence reads: CASSFKGGRLNTEAFF. CDR3 DNA sequence: TGTGCCAGCAGCTTTAAGGGGGGGCGGCTGAACACTGAAGCTTTCTTT.

This clonotype has more than one count but fewer than ten. The chain uses TRBV4-1 and TRBJ2-3; D not resolved. V lost 0 bases to trimming and J lost 6 bases, with 16 bases between them. This CDR3 is 16 amino acids long. Germline V gene data show CDR1 as MGHRA and CDR2 as YSYEKL. The CDR3 DNA follows: TGCGCCAGCAGCCAAGACAGGAATGGTCAGACCGATACGCAGTATTTT. It is translated as CASSQDRNGQTDTQYF.